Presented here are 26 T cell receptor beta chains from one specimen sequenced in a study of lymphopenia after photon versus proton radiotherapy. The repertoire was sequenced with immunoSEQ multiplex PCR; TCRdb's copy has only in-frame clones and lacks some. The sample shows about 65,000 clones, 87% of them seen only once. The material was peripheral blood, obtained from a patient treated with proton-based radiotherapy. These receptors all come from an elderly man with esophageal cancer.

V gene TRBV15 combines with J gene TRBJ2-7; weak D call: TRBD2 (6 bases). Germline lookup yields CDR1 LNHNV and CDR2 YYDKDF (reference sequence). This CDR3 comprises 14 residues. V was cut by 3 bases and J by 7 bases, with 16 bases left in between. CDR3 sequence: CATSSWGENREQYF. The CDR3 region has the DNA TGTGCCACCAGCAGCTGGGGGGAAAACAGGGAGCAGTACTTC.

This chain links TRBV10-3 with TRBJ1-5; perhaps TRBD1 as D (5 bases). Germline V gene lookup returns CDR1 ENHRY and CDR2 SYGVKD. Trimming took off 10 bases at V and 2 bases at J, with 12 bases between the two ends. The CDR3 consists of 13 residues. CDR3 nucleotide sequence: TGTGCCACCTGTATGGGGGGCAATCAGCCCCAGCATTTT. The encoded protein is CATCMGGNQPQHF.

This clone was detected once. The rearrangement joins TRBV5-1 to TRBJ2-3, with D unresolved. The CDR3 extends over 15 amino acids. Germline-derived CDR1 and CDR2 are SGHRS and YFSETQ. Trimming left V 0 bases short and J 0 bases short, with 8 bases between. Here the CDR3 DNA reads TGCGCCAGCAGCTTGGTTCGAAGTAGCACAGATACGCAGTATTTT. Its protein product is CASSLVRSSTDTQYF.

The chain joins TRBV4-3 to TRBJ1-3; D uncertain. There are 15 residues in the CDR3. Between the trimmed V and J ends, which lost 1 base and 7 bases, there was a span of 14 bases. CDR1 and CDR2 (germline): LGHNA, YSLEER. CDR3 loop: CASSQVPGVWNTIYF. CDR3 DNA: TGCGCCAGCAGCCAAGTTCCCGGGGTGTGGAACACCATATATTTT.

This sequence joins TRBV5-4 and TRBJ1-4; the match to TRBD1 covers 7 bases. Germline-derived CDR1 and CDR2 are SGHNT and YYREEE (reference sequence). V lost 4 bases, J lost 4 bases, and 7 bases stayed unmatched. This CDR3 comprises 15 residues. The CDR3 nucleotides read TGTGCCAGCAGCCCTAGACAGGGAGGTAATGAAAAACTGTTTTTT. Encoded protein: CASSPRQGGNEKLFF.

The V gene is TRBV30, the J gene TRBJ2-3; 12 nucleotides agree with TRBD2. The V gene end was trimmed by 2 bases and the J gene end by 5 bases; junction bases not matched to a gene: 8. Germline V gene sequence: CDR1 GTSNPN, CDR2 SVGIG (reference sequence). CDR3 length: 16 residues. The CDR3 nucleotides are TGTGCCTGGAGTAATCCTCTAGCGGGAGGGGTAGATACGCAGTATTTT. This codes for CAWSNPLAGGVDTQYF.

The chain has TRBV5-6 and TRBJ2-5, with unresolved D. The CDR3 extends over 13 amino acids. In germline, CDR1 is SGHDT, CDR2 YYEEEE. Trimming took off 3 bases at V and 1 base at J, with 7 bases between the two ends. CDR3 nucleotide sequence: TGTGCCAGCAGCTCACCGGTCCAAGAGACCCAGTACTTC. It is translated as CASSSPVQETQYF.

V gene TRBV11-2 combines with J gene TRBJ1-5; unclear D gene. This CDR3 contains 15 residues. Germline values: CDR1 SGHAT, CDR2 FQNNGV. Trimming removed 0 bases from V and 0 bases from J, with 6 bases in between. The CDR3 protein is CASSLEGYSNQPQHF. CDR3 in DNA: TGTGCCAGCAGCTTAGAGGGGTATAGCAATCAGCCCCAGCATTTT.

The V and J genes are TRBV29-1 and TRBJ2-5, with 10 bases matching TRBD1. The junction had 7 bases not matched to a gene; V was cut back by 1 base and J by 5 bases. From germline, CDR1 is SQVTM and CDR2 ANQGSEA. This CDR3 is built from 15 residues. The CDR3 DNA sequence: TGCAGCGTTGAAGTTGGGACAGGGGTCAGGGAGACCCAGTACTTC. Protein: CSVEVGTGVRETQYF.

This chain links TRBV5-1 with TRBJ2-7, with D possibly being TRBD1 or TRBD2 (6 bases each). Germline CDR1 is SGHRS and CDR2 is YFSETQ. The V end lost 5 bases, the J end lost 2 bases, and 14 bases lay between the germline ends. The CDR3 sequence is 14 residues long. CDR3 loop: CASRPDRGPYEQYF. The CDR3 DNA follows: TGCGCCAGCAGGCCTGACCGGGGGCCCTACGAGCAGTACTTC.

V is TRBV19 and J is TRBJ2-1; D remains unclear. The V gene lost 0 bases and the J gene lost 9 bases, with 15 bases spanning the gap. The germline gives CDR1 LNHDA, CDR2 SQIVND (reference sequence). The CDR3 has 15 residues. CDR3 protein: CASSIETPLVGEQFF. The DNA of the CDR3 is TGTGCCAGTAGTATAGAGACTCCCCTCGTCGGTGAGCAGTTCTTC.

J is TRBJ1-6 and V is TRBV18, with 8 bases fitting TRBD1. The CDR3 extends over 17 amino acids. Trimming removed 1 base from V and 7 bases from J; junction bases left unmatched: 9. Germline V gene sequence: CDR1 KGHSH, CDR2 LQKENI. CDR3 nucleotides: TGTGCCAGCTCACCACGAACGTCAGGACAGGGCAATTCACCCCTCCACTTT. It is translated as CASSPRTSGQGNSPLHF.

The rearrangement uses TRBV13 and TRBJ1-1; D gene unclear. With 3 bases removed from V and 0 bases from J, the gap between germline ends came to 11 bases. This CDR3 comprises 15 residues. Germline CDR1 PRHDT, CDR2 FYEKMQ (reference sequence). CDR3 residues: CASSFARSVNTEAFF. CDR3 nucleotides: TGTGCCAGCAGCTTTGCCCGGTCGGTGAACACTGAAGCTTTCTTT.

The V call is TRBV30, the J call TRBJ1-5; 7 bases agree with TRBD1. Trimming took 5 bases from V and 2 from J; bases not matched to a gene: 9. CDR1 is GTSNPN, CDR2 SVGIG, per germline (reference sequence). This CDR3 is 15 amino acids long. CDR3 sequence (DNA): TGTGCCTGGTCCACAGGGGTCCGTCGCAATCAGCCCCAGCATTTT. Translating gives CAWSTGVRRNQPQHF.

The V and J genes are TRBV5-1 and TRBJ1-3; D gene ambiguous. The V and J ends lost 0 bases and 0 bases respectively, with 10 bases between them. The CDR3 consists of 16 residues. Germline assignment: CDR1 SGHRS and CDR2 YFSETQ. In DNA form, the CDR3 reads TGCGCCAGCAGCTTGGTAGGATTAGACTCTGGAAACACCATATATTTT. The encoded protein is CASSLVGLDSGNTIYF.

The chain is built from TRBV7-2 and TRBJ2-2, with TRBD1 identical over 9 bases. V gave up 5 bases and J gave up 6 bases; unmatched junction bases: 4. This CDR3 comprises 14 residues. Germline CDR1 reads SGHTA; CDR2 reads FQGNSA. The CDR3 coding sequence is TGTGCCAGCAGCGATAGACAGGGGGCCGGGGAGCTGTTTTTT. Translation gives CASSDRQGAGELFF.

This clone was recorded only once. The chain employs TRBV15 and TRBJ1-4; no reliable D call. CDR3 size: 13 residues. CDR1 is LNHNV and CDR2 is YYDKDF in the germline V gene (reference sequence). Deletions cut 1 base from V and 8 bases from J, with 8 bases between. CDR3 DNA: TGTGCCACCAGCAGAGGAACCCCGGAAAAACTGTTTTTT. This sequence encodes CATSRGTPEKLFF.

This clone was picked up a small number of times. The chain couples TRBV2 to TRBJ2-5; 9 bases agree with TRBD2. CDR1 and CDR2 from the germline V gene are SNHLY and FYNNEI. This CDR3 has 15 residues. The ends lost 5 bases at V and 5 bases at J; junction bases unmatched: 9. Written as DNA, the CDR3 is TGTGCCAGCAGTCTTCGGGCGGGGGGGGCGGAGACCCAGTACTTC. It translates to CASSLRAGGAETQYF.

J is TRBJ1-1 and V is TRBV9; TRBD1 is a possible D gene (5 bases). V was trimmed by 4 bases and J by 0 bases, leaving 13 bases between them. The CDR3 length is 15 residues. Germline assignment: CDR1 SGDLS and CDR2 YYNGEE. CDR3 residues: CASSTQTDLNTEAFF. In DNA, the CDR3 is TGTGCCAGCAGCACCCAGACAGATCTGAACACTGAAGCTTTCTTT. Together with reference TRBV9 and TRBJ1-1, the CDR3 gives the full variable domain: DSGVTQTPKHLITATGQRVTLRCSPRSGDLSVYWYQQSLDQGLQFLIQYYNGEERAKGNILERFSAQQFPDLHSELNLSSLELGDSALYFCASSTQTDLNTEAFFGQGTRLTVV.

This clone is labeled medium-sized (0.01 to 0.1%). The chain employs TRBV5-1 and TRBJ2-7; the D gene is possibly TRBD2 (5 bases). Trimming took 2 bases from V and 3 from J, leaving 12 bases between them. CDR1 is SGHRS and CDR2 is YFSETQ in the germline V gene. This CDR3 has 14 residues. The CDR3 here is CASSFSERRYEQYF. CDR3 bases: TGCGCCAGCAGCTTTAGCGAGAGACGCTACGAGCAGTACTTC.

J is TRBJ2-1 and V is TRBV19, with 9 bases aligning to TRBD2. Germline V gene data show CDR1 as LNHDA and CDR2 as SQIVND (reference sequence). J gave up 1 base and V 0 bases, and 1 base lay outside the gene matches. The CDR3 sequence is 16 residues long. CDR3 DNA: TGTGCCAGTAGTATAGAAGCGGGAGGTTCCTACAATGAGCAGTTCTTC. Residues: CASSIEAGGSYNEQFF. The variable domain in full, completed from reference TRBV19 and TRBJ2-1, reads DGGITQSPKYLFRKEGQNVTLSCEQNLNHDAMYWYRQDPGQGLRLIYYSQIVNDFQKGDIAEGYSVSREKKESFPLTVTSAQKNPTAFYLCASSIEAGGSYNEQFFGPGTRLTVL.

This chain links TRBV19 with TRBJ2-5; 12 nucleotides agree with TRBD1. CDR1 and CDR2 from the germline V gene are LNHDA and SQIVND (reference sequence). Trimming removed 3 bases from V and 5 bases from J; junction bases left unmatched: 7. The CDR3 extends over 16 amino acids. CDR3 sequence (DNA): TGTGCCAGTAGTATCGGGGGGACAGGGGGCTTGGAGACCCAGTACTTC. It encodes CASSIGGTGGLETQYF.

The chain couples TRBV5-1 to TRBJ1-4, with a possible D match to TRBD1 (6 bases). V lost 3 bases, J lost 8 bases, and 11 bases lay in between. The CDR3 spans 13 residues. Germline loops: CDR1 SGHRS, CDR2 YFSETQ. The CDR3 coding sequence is TGCGCCAGCAGCTCCAGGACAGCCGAAAAACTGTTTTTT. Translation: CASSSRTAEKLFF.

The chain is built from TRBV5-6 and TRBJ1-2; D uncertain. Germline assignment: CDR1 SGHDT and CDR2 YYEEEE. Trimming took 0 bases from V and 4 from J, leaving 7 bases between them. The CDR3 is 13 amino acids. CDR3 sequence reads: CASSLEQAYGYTF. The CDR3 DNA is TGTGCCAGCAGCTTGGAGCAAGCCTATGGCTACACCTTC.

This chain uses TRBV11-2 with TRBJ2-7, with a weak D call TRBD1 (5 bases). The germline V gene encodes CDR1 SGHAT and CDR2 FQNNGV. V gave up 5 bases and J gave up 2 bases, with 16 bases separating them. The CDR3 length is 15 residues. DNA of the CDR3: TGTGCCAGCAGCCGTTCGACAGTTTCAACCTACGAGCAGTACTTC. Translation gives CASSRSTVSTYEQYF.

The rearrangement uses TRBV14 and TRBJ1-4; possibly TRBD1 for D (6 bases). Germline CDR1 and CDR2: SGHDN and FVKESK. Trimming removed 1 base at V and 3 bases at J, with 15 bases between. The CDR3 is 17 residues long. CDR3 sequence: CASSQAMQGSSNEKLFF. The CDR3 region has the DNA TGTGCCAGCAGCCAAGCCATGCAGGGGTCCTCTAATGAAAAACTGTTTTTT.